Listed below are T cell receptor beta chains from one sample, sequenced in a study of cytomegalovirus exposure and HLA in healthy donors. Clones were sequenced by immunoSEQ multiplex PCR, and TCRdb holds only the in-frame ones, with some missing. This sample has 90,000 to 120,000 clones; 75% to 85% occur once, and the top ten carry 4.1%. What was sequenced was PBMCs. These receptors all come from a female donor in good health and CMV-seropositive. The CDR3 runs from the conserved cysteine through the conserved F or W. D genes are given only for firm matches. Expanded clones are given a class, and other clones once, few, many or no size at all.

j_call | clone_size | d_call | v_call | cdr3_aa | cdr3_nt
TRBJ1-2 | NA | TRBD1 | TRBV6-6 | CASVLNRDSEGYTF | TGTGCCAGCGTCCTGAACCGGGACAGCGAAGGCTACACCTTC
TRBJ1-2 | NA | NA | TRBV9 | CASSVEGTGLTGGYTF | TGTGCCAGCAGCGTAGAAGGAACAGGGCTCACGGGGGGCTACACCTTC
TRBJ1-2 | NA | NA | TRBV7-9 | CASSLAGGNYGYTF | TGTGCCAGCAGCTTAGCGGGGGGTAACTATGGCTACACCTTC
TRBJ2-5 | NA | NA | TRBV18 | CASSPLRETQYF | TGTGCCAGCTCACCGCTACGGGAGACCCAGTACTTC
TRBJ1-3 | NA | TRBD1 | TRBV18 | CASSPDRAGNTIYF | TGTGCCAGCTCACCAGACAGGGCTGGAAACACCATATATTTT
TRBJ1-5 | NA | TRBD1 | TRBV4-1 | CASSPGTGGVGQPQHF | TGCGCCAGCAGCCCCGGGACAGGGGGTGTTGGGCAGCCCCAGCATTTT
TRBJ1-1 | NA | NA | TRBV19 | CASSIYTGYTEAFF | TGTGCCAGTAGTATCTACACCGGGTACACTGAAGCTTTCTTT
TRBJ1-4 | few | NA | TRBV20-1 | CSAKSRVIVF | TGCAGTGCCAAAAGCAGGGTTATAGTTTTT
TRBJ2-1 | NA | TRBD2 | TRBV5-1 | CASSHPGGSGTSSYNEQFF | TGCGCCAGCAGCCACCCGGGGGGGTCCGGGACAAGCTCCTACAATGAGCAGTTCTTC
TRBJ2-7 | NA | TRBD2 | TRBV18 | CASSQPSGRTYEQYF | TGTGCCAGCTCTCAACCTAGCGGGAGGACATACGAGCAGTACTTC
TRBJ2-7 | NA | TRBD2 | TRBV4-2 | CASSPGNAGGPHEQYF | TGTGCCAGCAGCCCTGGGAATGCGGGAGGGCCTCACGAGCAGTACTTC
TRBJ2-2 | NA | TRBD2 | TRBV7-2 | CASSLPSGRAGELFF | TGTGCCAGCAGCTTACCTAGCGGGAGGGCCGGGGAGCTGTTTTTT
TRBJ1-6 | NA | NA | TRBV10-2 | CASSSPFSAGVGSPLHF | TGCGCCAGCAGTTCCCCTTTTTCTGCCGGGGTGGGTTCACCCCTCCACTTT
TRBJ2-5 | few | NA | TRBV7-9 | CASSLLETQYF | TGTGCCAGCAGCTTACTAGAGACCCAGTACTTC
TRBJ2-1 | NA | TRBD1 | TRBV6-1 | CASRGTGRTDGEQFF | TGTGCCAGCAGAGGGACAGGCCGTACCGACGGTGAGCAGTTCTTC
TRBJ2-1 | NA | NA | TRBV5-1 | CASSLGAQNEQFF | TGCGCCAGCAGCTTGGGGGCCCAAAATGAGCAGTTCTTC
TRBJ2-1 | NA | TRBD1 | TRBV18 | CASSPSKDRSNEQFF | TGTGCCAGCTCACCCTCGAAGGACAGGTCAAATGAGCAGTTCTTC
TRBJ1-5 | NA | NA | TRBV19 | CASSIDPAVLLPQHF | TGTGCCAGTAGTATAGATCCGGCGGTATTGTTGCCCCAGCATTTT
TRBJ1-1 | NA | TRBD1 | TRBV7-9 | CASSSPGQGVNTEAFF | TGTGCCAGCAGCTCCCCAGGCCAGGGGGTGAACACTGAAGCTTTCTTT
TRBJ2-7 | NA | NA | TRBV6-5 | CGAGVSYEQYF | TGTGGAGCAGGTGTTTCCTACGAGCAGTACTTC
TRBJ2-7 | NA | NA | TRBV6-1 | CASYGTYEQYF | TGTGCCAGCTATGGGACTTACGAGCAGTACTTC
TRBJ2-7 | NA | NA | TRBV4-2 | CASSQNFQGFNEQYF | TGTGCCAGCAGCCAAAACTTCCAGGGGTTCAACGAGCAGTACTTC
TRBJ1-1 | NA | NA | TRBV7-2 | CASSSKAGPLNTEAFF | TGTGCCAGCAGCTCAAAGGCGGGACCGCTGAACACTGAAGCTTTCTTT
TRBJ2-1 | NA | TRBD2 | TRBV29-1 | CSVAHLLAGSYNEQFF | TGCAGCGTTGCCCACCTACTAGCGGGGTCCTACAATGAGCAGTTCTTC
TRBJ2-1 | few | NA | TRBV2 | CASKKGVGPGDEQFF | TGTGCCAGCAAGAAAGGGGTGGGCCCTGGGGATGAGCAGTTCTTC
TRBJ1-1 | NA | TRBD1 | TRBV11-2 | CASSKQGYTEAFF | TGTGCCAGCAGCAAACAGGGGTATACTGAAGCTTTCTTT
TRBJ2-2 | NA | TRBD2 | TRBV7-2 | CASSLAPGGRIGELFF | TGTGCCAGCAGCTTAGCCCCCGGGGGGAGGATCGGGGAGCTGTTTTTT
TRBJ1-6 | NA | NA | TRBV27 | CASSGTQLPPLHF | TGTGCCAGCAGTGGGACACAGTTGCCACCCCTCCACTTT
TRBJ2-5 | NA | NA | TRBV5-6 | CASSLGLVVKETQYF | TGTGCCAGCAGCTTGGGGCTGGTCGTAAAGGAGACCCAGTACTTC
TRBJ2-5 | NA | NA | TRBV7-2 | CASSRRRGETQYF | TGTGCCAGCAGCCGCCGACGGGGGGAGACCCAGTACTTC
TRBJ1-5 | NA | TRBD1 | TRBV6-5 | CASSGTDNQPQHF | TGTGCCAGCAGTGGGACAGATAATCAGCCCCAGCATTTT
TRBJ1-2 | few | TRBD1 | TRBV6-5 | CASRQGGNLYGYTF | TGTGCCAGCAGACAAGGGGGCAACCTCTATGGCTACACCTTC
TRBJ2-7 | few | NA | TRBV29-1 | CSFSGQFLGEQYF | TGCAGCTTCAGTGGACAATTCCTGGGGGAGCAGTACTTC